This T cell receptor beta chain was identified during a study of T cell changes during pregnancy in multiple sclerosis. The repertoire was sequenced with immunoSEQ multiplex PCR; TCRdb's copy has only in-frame clones and lacks some. The sample contains roughly 15,000 clones, just under 85% of which appear only once. The CDR3 is made up of 14 amino acids. Trimming cost V 6 bases and J 2 bases; bases outside gene matches: 3. From germline, CDR1 is SGHVS and CDR2 FQNEAQ. This clone was counted between two and nine times. This clonotype was sampled from a female donor in good health, enrolled as a control in a pregnancy study. The material was CD8+ T cells from peripheral blood mononuclear cells, obtained in the second trimester of pregnancy. The chain joins TRBV7-8 to TRBJ1-1; TRBD1 agrees at 10 bases. CDR3 coding DNA: TGTGCCAGCAGGACGACAGGGGGCAACACTGAAGCTTTCTTT. It codes for CASRTTGGNTEAFF.